A single T cell receptor (beta chain) is shown here with its context. Its specificity is unknown. Included in the TCR beta cDNA libraries were unique molecular identifiers. Each sample of about 0.95 to 11 million input T cells yielded around 500,000 cDNA molecules, so each molecule approximated one T cell. TCRdb reprocessed the PCR reads via MiXCR and lists one record per CDR3 protein. The data show more than 450,000 distinct CDR3 sequences, roughly 47% seen once. Germline V gene data show CDR1 as SGHRS and CDR2 as YFSETQ. CDR3 length equals 16 residues. V lost 7 bases to trimming and J lost 0 bases; unmatched junction nucleotides: 12. The sample comes from a study of post-analysis software for immune sequencing data. Study context: There were relapsing-remitting, secondary progressive and progressive-relapsing multiple sclerosis among the disease courses included.

Study-level results: Strong co-clustering by F measure linked samples that shared a preparation batch. Significantly lower normalized Chao1 diversity was seen in multiple sclerosis patients than in controls. Patients showed TRBV5-6, TRBV5-1 and TRBV20-1 among roughly 5 TRBV segments more frequent than in controls.

Material: blood. The gene calls are TRBV5-1 and TRBJ2-7, with 8 nucleotides matching TRBD2. The receptor's source is a girl between 5 and 17 years old with multiple sclerosis. The CDR3 loop reads CASPGGGPKSSYEQYF. CDR3 coding DNA: TGCGCCAGCCCGGGAGGGGGACCAAAGAGCTCCTACGAGCAGTACTTC. The variable domain in full, completed from reference TRBV5-1 and TRBJ2-7, reads KAGVTQTPRYLIKTRGQQVTLSCSPISGHRSVSWYQQTPGQGLQFLFEYFSETQRNKGNFPGRFSGRQFSNSRSEMNVSTLELGDSALYLCASPGGGPKSSYEQYFGPGTRLTVT.